This TCR beta chain was obtained from a study of shared clonotypes between healthy human individuals. Broader study findings: A handful of donors had about 5% of their naive CD4 clonotypes in common. Rarefaction revealed incomplete sorted-subset sequencing despite large depth. Among donors, clonotype sharing was expected to be affected by sequencing depth.

Each subset's genomic DNA was shared equally among a number of immunoSEQ plates. The assay was immunoSEQ multiplex PCR, and TCRdb's table has in-frame clones only and misses some. The data show approximately 1.5 million clones, under 99% seen once. About this clone: The antigen remains undetermined. The sample contains more than one DNA sequence encoding this CDR3.

The CDR3 covers 11 residues. The ends were cut back, 3 bases at V and 5 bases at J, with 7 bases in the middle. Germline V CDR1 and CDR2: DFQATT, SNEGSKA (reference sequence). The origin of this receptor is a man younger than 45 in good health. The rearrangement links TRBV20-1 to TRBJ1-2, with no clear D. The sequenced sample was naive CD4+ T cells sorted from blood. This sample's subset: CD45RA+ positively selected. As DNA, the CDR3 is TGCAGTGCTAGTTCAGGTTATGGCTACACCTTC. The encoded protein is CSASSGYGYTF.